This T cell receptor (beta chain) comes out of a study of CD8+CD57+ T cells in acquired aplastic anemia. Background on the study: Sorted CD4+ plus CD8+ cells gave DNA averaging around 3 ug. Study results and limitations: Found in both controls and patients were around 30 CD8+ CDR3 sequences. Researchers reported that CD8+ Simpson's diversity was not significantly different in patients versus controls.

Per the germline V gene, CDR1 is DFQATT and CDR2 is SNEGSKA (reference sequence). The CDR3 runs 14 residues. Trimming shortened V by 3 bases and J by 4 bases, and 15 bases separated the two germline ends. To note about this clonotype: Its antigen is undetermined.

The patients chosen for sequencing had shown expansion of CD8+CD57+ cells (detected by flow cytometry). Each patient carried a diagnosis of severe acquired aplastic anemia. CDR3 and TCR beta VDJ profiling relied on genomic DNA as the template. Via MiXCR, TCRdb re-called the reads, giving one row per CDR3 protein. The sample has 130,000 or so distinct CDR3 sequences, 50% to 60% seen once. The source is a human donor with aplastic anemia. V is TRBV20-1 and J is TRBJ2-5; D perhaps matches TRBD1 (6 bases). Sequencing input: sorted CD4+, CD8+, or CD8+CD57+ T cells (not recorded which) from PBMCs. Here the CDR3 reads CSARAPQGRETQYF. Written as DNA, the CDR3 is TGCAGTGCTAGGGCCCCCCAGGGGAGAGAGACCCAGTACTTC.